This TCR beta chain was recovered during a study of shared clonotypes between healthy human individuals. The overall study: Two women and a few men aged 18 to 49 served as donors. Each donor contributed plates that comprised three CD4 naive, three CD4 memory, two CD8 naive and one CD8 memory.

Produced via immunoSEQ multiplex PCR; TCRdb's table is partial and in-frame only. The table includes a few hundred thousand clones, 90% to 97% detected once. As for this clone: Its specificity is unknown.

CDR1 is MNHEY, CDR2 SMNVEV, per germline (reference sequence). V was pared by 3 bases and J by 3 bases, with 12 bases between. This CDR3 comprises 14 residues. Findings of the study overall: Sample collection involved blood only; tissue repertoires are likely different.

Source material: memory CD8+ T cells sorted from blood. The subset is: CD45RO+ cells pooled with CCR7-negative TemRA cells. The chain has TRBV27 and TRBJ2-7; possibly TRBD2 for D (6 bases). The origin of this receptor is a man between 25 and 39 years old in good health. CDR3 region: CASSLEGAGYEQYF. The CDR3, as DNA: TGTGCCAGCAGTTTGGAGGGAGCGGGCTACGAGCAGTACTTC.